This entry features one T cell receptor beta chain sequence. This CDR3 has 13 residues. The germline V gene encodes CDR1 LNHDA and CDR2 SQIVND (reference sequence). V gave up 3 bases and J gave up 5 bases, with 10 bases separating them. The record originates from a study of T cells after somatic rescue of genetic block. Some clones are missing from TCRdb's copy, which holds only in-frame ones; the method was immunoSEQ multiplex PCR. This sample carries more than 9,500 clones, 70% to 75% of them seen once, and the ten largest clones take approximately 12%. The specimen sequenced was peripheral blood mononuclear cells (PBMCs). This sequence originates from a boy under 18. V usage is TRBV19 and J usage is TRBJ1-2; no firm D call. The DNA of the CDR3 is TGTGCCAGTAGTATTGGCAGGAAATATGGCTACACCTTC. Translating it yields CASSIGRKYGYTF.